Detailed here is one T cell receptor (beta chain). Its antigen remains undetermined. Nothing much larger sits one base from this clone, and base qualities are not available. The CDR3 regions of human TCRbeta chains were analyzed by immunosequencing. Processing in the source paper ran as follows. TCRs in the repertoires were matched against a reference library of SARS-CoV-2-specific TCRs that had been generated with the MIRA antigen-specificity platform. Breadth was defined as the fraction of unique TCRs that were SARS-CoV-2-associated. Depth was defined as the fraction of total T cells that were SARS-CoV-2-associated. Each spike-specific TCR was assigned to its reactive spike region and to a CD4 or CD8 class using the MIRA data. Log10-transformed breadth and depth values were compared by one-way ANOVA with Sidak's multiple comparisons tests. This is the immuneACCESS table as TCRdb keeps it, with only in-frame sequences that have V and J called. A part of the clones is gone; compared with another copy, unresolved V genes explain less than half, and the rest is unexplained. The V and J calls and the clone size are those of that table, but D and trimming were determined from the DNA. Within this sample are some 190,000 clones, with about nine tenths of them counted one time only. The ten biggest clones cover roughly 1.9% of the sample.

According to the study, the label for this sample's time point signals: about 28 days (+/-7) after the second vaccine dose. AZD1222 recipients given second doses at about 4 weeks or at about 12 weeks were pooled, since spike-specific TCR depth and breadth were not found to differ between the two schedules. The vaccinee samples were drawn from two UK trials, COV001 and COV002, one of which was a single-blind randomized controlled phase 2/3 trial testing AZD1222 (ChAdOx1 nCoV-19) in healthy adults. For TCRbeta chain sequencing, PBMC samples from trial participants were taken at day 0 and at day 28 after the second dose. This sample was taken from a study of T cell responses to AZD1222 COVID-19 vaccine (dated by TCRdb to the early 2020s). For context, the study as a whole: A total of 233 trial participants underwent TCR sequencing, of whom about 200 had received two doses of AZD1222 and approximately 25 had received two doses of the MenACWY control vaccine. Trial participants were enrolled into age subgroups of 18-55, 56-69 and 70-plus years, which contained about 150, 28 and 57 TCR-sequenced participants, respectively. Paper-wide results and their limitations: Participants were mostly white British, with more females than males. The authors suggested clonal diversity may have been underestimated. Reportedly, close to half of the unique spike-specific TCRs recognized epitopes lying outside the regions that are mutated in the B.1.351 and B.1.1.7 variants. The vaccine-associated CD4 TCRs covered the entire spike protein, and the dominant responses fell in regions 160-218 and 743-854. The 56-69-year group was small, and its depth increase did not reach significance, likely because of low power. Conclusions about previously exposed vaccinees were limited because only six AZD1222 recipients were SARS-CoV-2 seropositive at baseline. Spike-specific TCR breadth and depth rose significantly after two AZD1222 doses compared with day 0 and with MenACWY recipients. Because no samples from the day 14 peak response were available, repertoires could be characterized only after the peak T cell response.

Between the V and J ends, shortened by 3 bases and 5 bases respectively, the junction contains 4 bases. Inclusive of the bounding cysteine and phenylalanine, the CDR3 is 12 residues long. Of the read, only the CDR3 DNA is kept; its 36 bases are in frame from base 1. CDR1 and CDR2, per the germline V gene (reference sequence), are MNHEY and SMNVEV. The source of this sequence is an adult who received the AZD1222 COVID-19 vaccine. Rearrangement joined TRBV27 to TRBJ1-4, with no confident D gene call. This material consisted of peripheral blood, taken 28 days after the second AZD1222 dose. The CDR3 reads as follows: CASSFLNEKLFF. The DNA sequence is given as TGTGCCAGCAGTTTTCTGAATGAAAAACTGTTTTTT. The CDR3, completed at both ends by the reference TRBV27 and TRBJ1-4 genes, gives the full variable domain EAQVTQNPRYLITVTGKKLTVTCSQNMNHEYMSWYRQDPGLGLRQIYYSMNVEVTDKGDVPEGYKVSRKEKRNFPLILESPSPNQTSLYFCASSFLNEKLFFGSGTQLSVL.